The 2 T cell receptor beta chains below come from one sample, sequenced in a study of shared clonotypes between healthy human individuals. Profiling relied on immunoSEQ multiplex PCR, and the TCRdb table lists in-frame clones only, not all of them. In the table there are about 1 million clones, about 77% of which are singletons. Input material: memory CD4+ T cells sorted from blood. Subset: CD45RA-negative fraction. The receptor set was obtained from a man aged 18-30 years in good health.

The V gene is TRBV27, the J gene TRBJ2-2, with TRBD1 as a possible D gene (5 bases). The CDR3 contains 18 residues. The V end was cut by 0 bases, the J end by 1 base, with 15 bases between. Germline loops: CDR1 MNHEY, CDR2 SMNVEV (reference sequence). The DNA of the CDR3 is TGTGCCAGCAGTTTATCCCCCGATTTACAGGTGAACACCGGGGAGCTGTTTTTT. Amino acids: CASSLSPDLQVNTGELFF.

This clone was detected only a few times. Additional DNA sequences in this sample encode the identical CDR3. The rearrangement uses TRBV10-1 and TRBJ2-7, with TRBD2 as a possible D gene (5 bases). V was trimmed by 0 bases and J by 3 bases, leaving 6 bases between them. This CDR3 contains 13 residues. Germline V gene lookup returns CDR1 WNHNN and CDR2 SYGVQD (reference sequence). CDR3 amino acids: CASSESGSYEQYF. Written as DNA, the CDR3 is TGCGCCAGCAGTGAGTCAGGGAGCTACGAGCAGTACTTC.